This T cell receptor (beta chain) was profiled in a study of T cells in Graves' hyperthyroidism and ophthalmopathy. For the study at large: Peripheral blood draws took place at initial diagnosis, ahead of any treatment.

Germline V gene lookup returns CDR1 SGHTA and CDR2 FQGNSA. The CDR3 loop spans 18 amino acids. The V end lost 4 bases, the J end lost 0 bases, and 19 bases lay between the germline ends. This clonotype was seen a handful of times. Amplified TCR beta CDR3 regions derived from RNA transcripts. In the first-round RT-PCR of the TCR CDR3, the HTBI primer set was used. TCRdb re-analysed the multiplex PCR reads in MiXCR, keeping a single row per CDR3 protein. The repertoire holds approximately 690,000 distinct CDR3 sequences, with roughly 15% as singletons. Source material: blood. V usage is TRBV7-2 and J usage is TRBJ1-5; no reliable D call. The clonotype was recovered from a woman aged 45-65 years with Graves' ophthalmopathy. Written as DNA, the CDR3 is TGTGCCAGCAGCTACCTACCGGATTGGGGATATAGCAATCAGCCCCAGCATTTT. This encodes CASSYLPDWGYSNQPQHF. The whole variable domain, remainder taken from reference TRBV7-2 and TRBJ1-5, is GAGVSQSPSNKVTEKGKDVELRCDPISGHTALYWYRQSLGQGLEFLIYFQGNSAPDKSGLPSDRFSAERTGGSVSTLTIQRTQQEDSAVYLCASSYLPDWGYSNQPQHFGDGTRLSIL.